This TCR beta chain was captured in a study of cytomegalovirus exposure and HLA in healthy donors. Study-wide results and limits: It was reported that the classifier diagnosed cytomegalovirus status with high specificity and sensitivity in both the original and validation cohorts.

About this clone itself: The target antigen is unknown.

A multiplex PCR was run with 60 Vbeta primers and 13 Jbeta primers. Assay used: immunoSEQ multiplex PCR; TCRdb lists only in-frame clones, some missing. The sample contains 100,000 to 150,000 clones, 70% to 85% of which appear only once. The clonotype was recovered from a woman aged 18 to 35 in good health and CMV-seropositive. Sequenced: PBMCs.

CDR3 in DNA: TGTGCCAGCAGCTTCTTCACGGGATACACAGATACGCAGTATTTT. Translated: CASSFFTGYTDTQYF. V is TRBV7-3 and J is TRBJ2-3; the D gene is possibly TRBD2 (5 bases). V dropped 3 bases and J dropped 2 bases, with 12 bases sitting between them. CDR1 SGHTA and CDR2 FQGTGA come from the germline V gene. This CDR3 spans 15 amino acids.